These T cell receptor beta chains were read from a single sample in a study of cytomegalovirus exposure and HLA in healthy donors. TCRdb's table, derived via immunoSEQ multiplex PCR, lists solely in-frame clones and lacks some. The table includes roughly 150,000 clones, 80% detected once. The material sequenced was PBMCs. These receptors were collected from a male donor in good health and CMV-seronegative. Both conserved end residues are part of each CDR3. The order of the fields is J gene, D gene, V gene, clone size, CDR3 protein, CDR3 DNA. The D gene is left open where the match is weak. Clone size is not always given. Where it is, it says once, few, many or a class for expanded clones.

TRBJ1-1	.	TRBV9	.	CASSVEARVTEAFF	TGTGCCAGCAGCGTAGAGGCCAGGGTAACTGAAGCTTTCTTT
TRBJ1-1	.	TRBV11-2	.	CASSPGGGYGAAFF	TGTGCCAGCAGCCCGGGGGGGGGTTACGGAGCAGCTTTCTTT
TRBJ1-6	.	TRBV9	.	CASSVGIPGDSPLHF	TGTGCCAGCAGCGTGGGGATCCCGGGGGATTCACCCCTCCACTTT
TRBJ2-2	TRBD2	TRBV11-3	.	CASSRGLAATGELFF	TGTGCCAGCAGCCGGGGACTAGCGGCTACCGGGGAGCTGTTTTTT
TRBJ1-5	.	TRBV21-1	.	CASPYLRQQNQPQHF	TGTGCCAGCCCCTATTTAAGACAGCAAAATCAGCCCCAGCATTTT
TRBJ1-2	TRBD1	TRBV27	.	CASSWGQGQDINYGYTF	TGTGCCAGCAGTTGGGGCCAGGGACAGGACATTAACTATGGCTACACCTTC
TRBJ2-5	TRBD1	TRBV6-1	.	CASSEFTGAGETQYF	TGTGCCAGCAGTGAATTCACAGGGGCAGGAGAGACCCAGTACTTC
TRBJ1-5	.	TRBV10-2	.	CASSEGPGMGKNQPQHF	TGCGCCAGCAGTGAGGGTCCGGGGATGGGTAAAAATCAGCCCCAGCATTTT
TRBJ1-5	.	TRBV6-1	.	CASSSQQGSNQPQHF	TGTGCCAGCAGTTCCCAACAGGGTAGCAATCAGCCCCAGCATTTT
TRBJ1-5	.	TRBV6-1	.	CASSERGSNQPQHF	TGTGCCAGCAGTGAAAGGGGCAGCAATCAGCCCCAGCATTTT
TRBJ2-3	.	TRBV27	.	CASSRWGPGSDTQYF	TGTGCCAGCAGTAGGTGGGGCCCCGGGTCAGATACGCAGTATTTT
TRBJ1-1	.	TRBV19	few	CASSDRERVAFF	TGTGCCAGTTCCGATCGGGAAAGGGTTGCTTTCTTT
TRBJ2-7	.	TRBV27	.	CASSFQGTSYEQYF	TGTGCCAGCAGTTTCCAGGGTACGAGTTACGAGCAGTACTTC
TRBJ1-1	.	TRBV5-1	.	CASSLDGRTEAFF	TGCGCCAGCAGCTTGGATGGGAGGACTGAAGCTTTCTTT
TRBJ1-1	.	TRBV6-5	.	CASSYGNRAGEAFF	TGTGCCAGCAGTTACGGGAACAGGGCGGGTGAAGCTTTCTTT
TRBJ1-5	.	TRBV6-5	.	CASRPSTAAQPQHF	TGTGCCAGCAGGCCCTCTACGGCGGCTCAGCCCCAGCATTTT
TRBJ1-3	.	TRBV5-5	.	CASSVGAGPTIYF	TGTGCCAGCAGCGTGGGGGCAGGGCCGACCATATATTTT
TRBJ2-1	TRBD1	TRBV5-1	.	CASSLWPPGQIDNEQFF	TGCGCCAGCAGCTTGTGGCCCCCGGGACAGATAGACAATGAGCAGTTCTTC
TRBJ2-7	.	TRBV14	.	CASSLTKGLYEQYF	TGTGCCAGCAGCCTCACAAAGGGACTTTACGAGCAGTACTTC
TRBJ1-2	.	TRBV6-5	.	CASTTRRLQGYTF	TGTGCCAGCACCACTCGGCGGCTTCAGGGCTACACCTTC
TRBJ1-2	TRBD1	TRBV7-9	.	CASSLEGDRGLGYTF	TGTGCCAGCAGCTTAGAGGGGGACAGGGGTCTTGGCTACACCTTC
TRBJ1-1	TRBD1	TRBV4-3	.	CASSREGATEAFF	TGCGCCAGCAGCAGAGAGGGGGCCACTGAAGCTTTCTTT
TRBJ1-5	.	TRBV19	once	CASSPQGNSNQPQHF	TGTGCCAGTAGTCCGCAGGGGAATAGCAATCAGCCCCAGCATTTT
TRBJ2-7	.	TRBV27	.	CASRQRGEQYF	TGTGCCAGCAGACAACGGGGTGAGCAGTACTTC
TRBJ1-2	.	TRBV6-1	.	CASSEEGGISYGYTF	TGTGCCAGCAGTGAAGAGGGGGGGATCAGCTATGGCTACACCTTC
TRBJ1-5	.	TRBV19	.	CARPDRTVFKNQPQHF	TGTGCCAGACCAGACAGGACGGTCTTTAAAAATCAGCCCCAGCATTTT
TRBJ1-1	.	TRBV19	.	CASSMETVAGLNTEAFF	TGTGCCAGTAGTATGGAGACAGTAGCCGGTTTGAACACTGAAGCTTTCTTT
TRBJ1-5	.	TRBV6-1	.	CATYSQGKEHF	TGTGCCACCTATTCACAGGGAAAGGAGCATTTT
TRBJ1-5	TRBD1	TRBV7-8	.	CASSSRDSSNQPQHF	TGTGCCAGCAGCTCGAGGGACAGTAGCAATCAGCCCCAGCATTTT
TRBJ1-1	.	TRBV30	.	CAWSVHRSNTEAFF	TGTGCCTGGAGTGTACACAGATCGAACACTGAAGCTTTCTTT